Detailed here is one T cell receptor beta chain. Its target is not known. These data belong to a study of regulatory T cells in long-lasting Graves disease. Broader study findings: Preferential use of TRBV28, TRBJ1-2 and TRBJ2-5 was seen in persistent disease.

Germline V gene sequence: CDR1 SGDLS, CDR2 YYNGEE. V lost 3 bases to trimming and J lost 1 base, with 11 bases between them. This CDR3 has 15 residues. As to time point: newly diagnosed GD, antithyroid drugs for less than 3 months. TCR sequences were obtained from RNA taken from PBMCs. Combining iRepertoire HTBI primers with Arm-PCR of CDR3 regions, the authors built TCR beta libraries. TCRdb reprocessed the multiplex PCR reads with MiXCR, giving one entry per CDR3 protein. The top ten hold around 25% of the sample, which has hundreds of thousands of distinct CDR3 sequences, roughly a sixth seen once. The same data also went into a second study, on T cells in Graves' hyperthyroidism and ophthalmopathy.

The specimen was peripheral blood mononuclear cells (PBMCs), collected at new diagnosis, from a patient treated with antithyroid drugs. V and J are TRBV9 and TRBJ1-5, with D possibly being TRBD1 (5 bases). The TCR comes from a woman aged 35 to 59 with Graves disease. CDR3 in amino acids: CASSAKDNSNQPQHF. The CDR3 region has the DNA TGTGCCAGCAGCGCCAAGGACAACAGCAATCAGCCCCAGCATTTT.